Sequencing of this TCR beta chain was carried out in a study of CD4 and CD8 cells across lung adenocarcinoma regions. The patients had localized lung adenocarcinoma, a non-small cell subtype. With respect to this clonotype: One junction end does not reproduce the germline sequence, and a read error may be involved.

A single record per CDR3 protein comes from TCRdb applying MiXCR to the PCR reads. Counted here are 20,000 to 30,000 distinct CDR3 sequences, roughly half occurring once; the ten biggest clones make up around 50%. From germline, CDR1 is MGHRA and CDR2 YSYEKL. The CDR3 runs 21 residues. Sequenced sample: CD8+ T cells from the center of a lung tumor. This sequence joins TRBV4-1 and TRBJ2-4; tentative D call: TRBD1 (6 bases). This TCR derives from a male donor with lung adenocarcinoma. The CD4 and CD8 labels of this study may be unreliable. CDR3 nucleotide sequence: TGCGCCAGCAGCCAAGACCGTGACAGGCTAGCCGGGCTCTTCCCCAGAGGCACGCAGTATTTC. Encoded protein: CASSQDRDRLAGLFPRGTQYF.